These 30 T cell receptor beta chains were sequenced from one sample in a study of control samples from healthy donors and cancer patients. Sequenced by immunoSEQ multiplex PCR; TCRdb stores in-frame clones only, minus some. The sample consists of fewer than 200,000 clones, over 85% of them appearing once. The sample consisted of blood. Receptor source: a woman in her fifties or sixties in good health.

This chain joins TRBV7-2 and TRBJ1-4, with a weak D call TRBD1 (5 bases). Germline lookup yields CDR1 SGHTA and CDR2 FQGNSA. The CDR3 contains 13 residues. V lost 4 bases to trimming and J lost 4 bases, with 7 bases between them. The CDR3 DNA sequence: TGTGCCAGCAGCTCGGGGGTTAATGAAAAACTGTTTTTT. Its protein is CASSSGVNEKLFF.

For the CDR3, the DNA is TGTGCCAGCAGCTTGAACAGGGGGTCTGAGACCCAGTACTTC. Encoded protein: CASSLNRGSETQYF. The genes are TRBV5-4 and TRBJ2-5; TRBD1 matches 8 bases. The CDR3 has 14 amino acids. Trimming cost V 1 base and J 5 bases; bases outside gene matches: 4. Germline CDR1 and CDR2: SGHNT and YYREEE (reference sequence).

The rearrangement uses TRBV27 and TRBJ1-1; perhaps TRBD1 as D (5 bases). Trimming took 6 bases from V and 5 from J, leaving 13 bases between them. Germline CDR1 reads MNHEY; CDR2 reads SMNVEV (reference sequence). This CDR3 is built from 13 residues. CDR3 protein: CASSRPGGTEAFF. In DNA, the CDR3 is TGTGCCAGCAGCCGCCCCGGGGGTACTGAAGCTTTCTTT.

This chain joins TRBV5-1 and TRBJ1-1, with 12 bases that match TRBD1. The CDR3 is 16 amino acids. CDR1 SGHRS and CDR2 YFSETQ come from the germline V gene. V dropped 4 bases and J dropped 6; count of bases not matched to a gene: 10. The CDR3 coding sequence is TGCGCCAGCAGCATCGGGACAGGGGGCGCGAGGTCTGAAGCTTTCTTT. Translated, it gives CASSIGTGGARSEAFF.

The chain joins TRBV4-1 to TRBJ2-3, with a tentative D call TRBD1 (5 bases). Germline V gene lookup returns CDR1 MGHRA and CDR2 YSYEKL. The CDR3 runs 17 residues. Trimming removed 0 bases from V and 3 bases from J, with 16 bases in between. The CDR3, as DNA: TGCGCCAGCAGCCAAGAGGTTAGGGCAGGGCTAACAGATACGCAGTATTTT. Residues: CASSQEVRAGLTDTQYF.

Comment on this clone: Sequence at one end of the junction differs from germline and may be a read error. The chain carries TRBV11-2 and TRBJ1-4, with TRBD1 as a possible D gene (6 bases). This CDR3 contains 13 residues. The germline V gene has CDR1 SGHAT and CDR2 FQNNGV. This CDR3 reads CASSMQGLEGFVF. The CDR3 DNA reads as TGTGCCAGCAGTATGCAGGGGCTTGAGGGATTTGTTTTT.

The rearrangement uses TRBV19 and TRBJ2-5; 9 bases agree with TRBD2. V shed 4 bases and J 4 bases; nucleotides not matched to a gene: 1. Germline V CDR1 and CDR2: LNHDA, SQIVND (reference sequence). The CDR3 runs 13 residues. CDR3 in DNA: TGTGCCAGTAGTAATAGCGGGGGAGAGACCCAGTACTTC. It specifies CASSNSGGETQYF. Full variable domain (remainder filled in from reference TRBV19 and TRBJ2-5): DGGITQSPKYLFRKEGQNVTLSCEQNLNHDAMYWYRQDPGQGLRLIYYSQIVNDFQKGDIAEGYSVSREKKESFPLTVTSAQKNPTAFYLCASSNSGGETQYFGPGTRLLVL.

The chain combines TRBV19 with TRBJ1-3, with TRBD1 matching 10 bases. With V trimmed by 10 bases and J by 3 bases, 9 bases remained unmatched. This CDR3 contains 15 residues. Germline CDR1 LNHDA, CDR2 SQIVND (reference sequence). CDR3 in amino acids: CATVPGTGVGNTIYF. CDR3 bases: TGTGCCACCGTACCCGGGACAGGGGTTGGAAACACCATATATTTT.

The chain joins TRBV12-5 to TRBJ2-2; TRBD1 matches at 7 bases. The ends lost 4 bases at V and 4 bases at J; junction bases unmatched: 9. Germline CDR1 LGHNT, CDR2 FRNRAP. There are 16 residues in the CDR3. The CDR3 region is CASGSSQGRRTGELFF. The CDR3 DNA reads TGTGCTAGTGGTTCCTCACAGGGGCGCCGCACCGGGGAGCTGTTTTTT.

This clone has just one count. The chain couples TRBV19 to TRBJ1-3; no clear D. Per germline, CDR1 LNHDA and CDR2 SQIVND (reference sequence). Trimming shortened V by 4 bases and J by 1 base, and 8 bases separated the two germline ends. The CDR3 has 14 residues. The CDR3 region is CASSTVSSGNTIYF. The CDR3 DNA reads as TGTGCCAGTAGTACAGTCTCTTCTGGAAACACCATATATTTT. The full variable domain, in which reference TRBV19 and TRBJ1-3 provide the parts outside the CDR3, is DGGITQSPKYLFRKEGQNVTLSCEQNLNHDAMYWYRQDPGQGLRLIYYSQIVNDFQKGDIAEGYSVSREKKESFPLTVTSAQKNPTAFYLCASSTVSSGNTIYFGEGSWLTVV.

The chain has TRBV5-4 and TRBJ2-1; TRBD2 agrees at 8 bases. Looked up from germline, CDR1 is SGHNT and CDR2 is YYREEE (reference sequence). The CDR3 length is 15 residues. V shed 2 bases, J shed 8 bases, and the junction held 9 bases outside the gene matches. CDR3 in DNA: TGTGCCAGCAGCTTTCCGGGGGGGGCCAGGTATGAGCAGTTCTTC. Translated, it gives CASSFPGGARYEQFF.

The J gene is TRBJ1-1, the V gene TRBV18; 7 nucleotides agree with TRBD1. V dropped 6 bases and J dropped 3; count of bases not matched to a gene: 4. Germline values: CDR1 KGHSH, CDR2 LQKENI. CDR3 length: 13 residues. Here the CDR3 reads CASSPGTDTEAFF. CDR3 nucleotide sequence: TGTGCCAGCTCGCCCGGGACAGACACTGAAGCTTTCTTT.

The chain couples TRBV29-1 to TRBJ1-2, with 7 bases identical to TRBD1. Germline V gene data show CDR1 as SQVTM and CDR2 as ANQGSEA. With 6 bases clipped from V and 7 bases from J, the junction kept 23 bases outside the gene matches. The CDR3 has 17 amino acids. CDR3 nucleotides: TGCAGCGTATTCAGGCCCTATACCGGGACAGCGGGGGGTGGCTACACCTTC. Translated, it gives CSVFRPYTGTAGGGYTF.

V gene TRBV12-3 or TRBV12-4 combines with J gene TRBJ1-5, with D possibly TRBD1 on 5 matching bases. This CDR3 has 13 residues. The ends were cut back, 6 bases at V and 3 bases at J, with 9 bases in the middle. CDR3 sequence reads: CASSTGYNQPQHF. The CDR3, as DNA: TGTGCCAGCAGCACAGGTTACAATCAGCCCCAGCATTTT.

The genes are TRBV9 and TRBJ2-3, with 8 nucleotides matching TRBD2. Trimming at V came to 4 bases and at J to 0 bases, leaving 7 bases not matched to a gene. The CDR3 has 16 residues. Germline loops: CDR1 SGDLS, CDR2 YYNGEE. CDR3 DNA: TGTGCCAGCAGCCTATTAGCGGGGTCTAGCACAGATACGCAGTATTTT. Encoded protein: CASSLLAGSSTDTQYF.

The chain employs TRBV11-2 and TRBJ2-1; TRBD2 matches 12 bases. The germline CDR1 and CDR2 sequences are SGHAT and FQNNGV. Trimming removed 3 bases from V and 9 bases from J; junction bases left unmatched: 6. The CDR3 spans 15 residues. This chain's CDR3 is CASSFSSGGAGEQFF. For the CDR3, the DNA is TGTGCCAGCAGCTTCTCTAGCGGGGGGGCTGGTGAGCAGTTCTTC.

This chain uses TRBV7-8 with TRBJ1-2; weak D call: TRBD1 (6 bases). With 5 bases removed from V and 5 bases from J, the gap between germline ends came to 21 bases. Germline V gene data show CDR1 as SGHVS and CDR2 as FQNEAQ. The CDR3 spans 16 residues. The CDR3 reads CASSPIGRETGYGYTF. CDR3 in DNA: TGTGCCAGCAGCCCGATTGGGCGTGAAACAGGGTATGGCTACACCTTC. Combining the CDR3 with reference TRBV7-8 and TRBJ1-2 gives the whole variable domain GAGVSQSPRYKVAKRGQDVALRCDPISGHVSLFWYQQALGQGPEFLTYFQNEAQLDKSGLPSDRFFAERPEGSVSTLKIQRTQQEDSAVYLCASSPIGRETGYGYTFGSGTRLTVV.

The V call is TRBV7-8, the J call TRBJ2-7, with D uncertain. Germline CDR1 is SGHVS and CDR2 is FQNEAQ. V lost 2 bases to trimming and J lost 3 bases, with 5 bases between them. The CDR3 has 12 residues. This CDR3 reads CASSLIGYEQYF. Written as DNA, the CDR3 is TGTGCCAGCAGCTTAATCGGCTACGAGCAGTACTTC.

The chain employs TRBV6-4 and TRBJ1-2, with a weak D call TRBD1 (6 bases). Per germline, CDR1 MRHNA and CDR2 SNTAGT. V lost 0 bases, J lost 6 bases, and 17 bases lay in between. CDR3 length equals 16 residues. The CDR3: CASSDSGGSDIDGYTF. Here the CDR3 DNA reads TGTGCCAGCAGTGACTCGGGGGGCTCAGATATCGATGGCTACACCTTC.

V usage is TRBV5-1 and J usage is TRBJ2-5; 10 bases align to TRBD1. V was pared by 3 bases and J by 4 bases, with 0 bases of the junction left unmatched. Germline loops: CDR1 SGHRS, CDR2 YFSETQ. There are 13 residues in the CDR3. CDR3 sequence reads: CASSWTGGETQYF. CDR3 DNA: TGCGCCAGCAGCTGGACAGGGGGAGAGACCCAGTACTTC.

The gene calls are TRBV11-2 and TRBJ2-5, with no clear D. Trimming stripped 1 base from V and 7 bases from J, with 10 bases between. The germline gives CDR1 SGHAT, CDR2 FQNNGV. The CDR3 is 13 amino acids. The CDR3 loop is CASSLAPFGTQYF. In DNA, the CDR3 is TGTGCCAGCAGCTTAGCTCCGTTTGGGACCCAGTACTTC.

The V and J genes are TRBV5-3 and TRBJ1-5; 9 bases agree with TRBD1. TRBV5-3 is an open reading frame whose function is uncertain. The CDR3 totals 18 residues. Germline trimming cut 3 bases from V and 2 bases from J; bases unmatched to any gene: 12. The CDR3 DNA reads TGTGCCAGAAGCTCCTGCCGGGACAGGGTGTCAGGCAATCAGCCCCAGCATTTT. This translates into CARSSCRDRVSGNQPQHF.

This clone appeared once. This chain uses TRBV4-1 with TRBJ1-1, with TRBD1 matching 9 bases. J gave up 5 bases and V 1 base, and 5 bases lay outside the gene matches. CDR3 length: 15 amino acids. Germline CDR1 MGHRA, CDR2 YSYEKL. The DNA of the CDR3 is TGCGCCAGCAGCCAAGCCTACAGGGGGCGGACTGAAGCTTTCTTT. The encoded protein is CASSQAYRGRTEAFF.

The chain recombines TRBV29-1 with TRBJ1-2; the match to TRBD1 covers 7 bases. The V gene end was trimmed by 6 bases and the J gene end by 7 bases; junction bases not matched to a gene: 8. This CDR3 has 12 residues. Germline loops: CDR1 SQVTM, CDR2 ANQGSEA. The CDR3 DNA is TGCAGCGTCGCTACAGGGGAACTTGGCTACACCTTC. Translation: CSVATGELGYTF.

V is TRBV7-8 and J is TRBJ2-1; possible D gene TRBD1, 5 bases. V lost 1 base and J 6 bases, leaving 7 bases between the germline ends. CDR1 SGHVS and CDR2 FQNEAQ come from the germline V gene. The CDR3 has 13 residues. CDR3 nucleotides: TGTGCCAGCAGCTTAGGCAGGGTCAATGAGCAGTTCTTC. It specifies CASSLGRVNEQFF.

This clone has just one count. The chain joins TRBV6-2 or TRBV6-3 to TRBJ1-1; weak D call: TRBD1 (6 bases). Germline CDR1 is MNHEY and CDR2 is SVGEGT. This CDR3 is built from 14 residues. V was trimmed by 5 bases and J by 4 bases, leaving 14 bases between them. The CDR3 is CASSDPQGSTEAFF. As DNA, the CDR3 is TGTGCCAGCAGTGACCCTCAGGGGAGCACTGAAGCTTTCTTT.

The chain is built from TRBV4-2 and TRBJ2-6, with D perhaps being TRBD1 or TRBD2 (6 bases each). The CDR3 runs 19 residues. CDR1 is LGHNA and CDR2 is YNFKEQ in the germline V gene. The V end was cut by 0 bases, the J end by 0 bases, with 15 bases between. CDR3 nucleotides: TGTGCCAGCAGCCAAGATGGGGGGCCGGGGAGCTCTGGGGCCAACGTCCTGACTTTC. Translated: CASSQDGGPGSSGANVLTF.

This sequence joins TRBV5-4 and TRBJ2-2; D may be TRBD1 (6 bases). The V gene's germline CDR1 is SGHNT and CDR2 YYREEE (reference sequence). Trimming removed 4 bases from V and 2 bases from J, with 12 bases in between. The length of the CDR3 is 15 residues. CDR3 in DNA: TGTGCCAGCAGCCCGTGGACAGCTAACACCGGGGAGCTGTTTTTT. Translation: CASSPWTANTGELFF.

The chain carries TRBV5-1 and TRBJ2-7; D could derive from TRBD1 or TRBD2 (5 bases each). The CDR3 loop spans 15 amino acids. V was cut by 0 bases and J by 3 bases, with 13 bases left in between. The germline CDR1 and CDR2 sequences are SGHRS and YFSETQ. DNA for the CDR3: TGCGCCAGCAGCTTGGCCCCCGGGACCCACTACGAGCAGTACTTC. The encoded protein is CASSLAPGTHYEQYF.

This chain uses TRBV4-2 with TRBJ2-1; 13 positions match TRBD2. This CDR3 is built from 18 residues. Unmatched junction bases numbered 9, after V lost 4 bases and J lost 3 bases. The germline CDR1 and CDR2 sequences are LGHNA and YNFKEQ. CDR3: CASSLRLAGGPIYNEQFF. As DNA, the CDR3 is TGTGCCAGCAGCCTGAGACTAGCGGGGGGCCCAATCTACAATGAGCAGTTCTTC.